Below, 26 T cell receptor beta chains from the same sample are listed, as sequenced in a study of OX40 agonist ivuxolimab in advanced cancers. Measured with immunoSEQ multiplex PCR; TCRdb has only the in-frame clones, and not every one. Altogether about 41,000 clones are present, approximately 78% being singletons, with the ten largest covering about 2.7%. This sample comprised CD4+ or CD8+ T cells sorted from blood, obtained in a trial of the OX40 agonist ivuxolimab. The receptors shown here come from an adult with an advanced solid tumor such as melanoma, head and neck, liver or kidney cancer.

The CDR3: CASSPPGLAASYEQYF. DNA of the CDR3: TGTGCCAGCAGCCCTCCGGGACTAGCGGCGTCCTACGAGCAGTACTTC. The rearrangement joins TRBV5-6 to TRBJ2-5; TRBD2 agrees at 11 bases. Gene TRBJ2-7 matches the end of the DNA better, so the J call may be wrong. Germline CDR1 and CDR2: SGHDT and YYEEEE. The CDR3 sequence is 16 residues long.

This clone was detected a few times. The J gene is TRBJ1-1, the V gene TRBV2; TRBD1 might be the D (5 bases). CDR1 and CDR2 from the germline V gene are SNHLY and FYNNEI. Trimming stripped 8 bases from V and 4 bases from J, with 8 bases between. This CDR3 comprises 11 residues. The CDR3 coding sequence is TGTGCCAGCTTGGGGGGCACTGAAGCTTTCTTT. This gives the protein CASLGGTEAFF.

The CDR3 loop reads CASSLDAGTEAFF. DNA for the CDR3: TGTGCCAGCAGCTTAGATGCGGGCACTGAAGCTTTCTTT. The V gene is TRBV11-2, the J gene TRBJ1-1, with unresolved D. The V gene lost 0 bases and the J gene lost 4 bases, with 6 bases spanning the gap. Germline V lookup: CDR1 SGHAT, CDR2 FQNNGV. The CDR3 consists of 13 residues.

V gene TRBV6-6 combines with J gene TRBJ1-4; 10 bases line up with TRBD1. CDR1 MNHNY and CDR2 SVGAGI come from the germline V gene (reference sequence). The ends lost 4 bases at V and 6 bases at J; junction bases unmatched: 8. The CDR3 covers 16 residues. The CDR3 region is CASSSPSGTGDEKLFF. DNA for the CDR3: TGTGCCAGCAGTTCACCTTCCGGGACAGGGGATGAAAAACTGTTTTTT.

This chain joins TRBV5-1 and TRBJ1-1; maybe TRBD1 (5 bases). In germline, CDR1 is SGHRS, CDR2 YFSETQ. Trimming removed 4 bases at V and 10 bases at J, with 20 bases between. The CDR3 extends over 14 amino acids. CDR3 amino acids: CASSAPGKGARAFF. Written as DNA, the CDR3 is TGCGCCAGCAGCGCACCGGGAAAAGGGGCCCGAGCTTTCTTT.

This clone was counted only a few times. J is TRBJ1-2 and V is TRBV11-2, with 8 bases fitting TRBD1. V lost 3 bases to trimming and J lost 4 bases; unmatched junction nucleotides: 4. Germline loops: CDR1 SGHAT, CDR2 FQNNGV. This CDR3 contains 14 residues. For the CDR3, the DNA is TGTGCCAGCAGCTTCAGCGGACAGGGCTATGGCTACACCTTC. Translating gives CASSFSGQGYGYTF. The full variable domain, in which reference TRBV11-2 and TRBJ1-2 provide the parts outside the CDR3, is EAGVAQSPRYKIIEKRQSVAFWCNPISGHATLYWYQQILGQGPKLLIQFQNNGVVDDSQLPKDRFSAERLKGVDSTLKIQPAKLEDSAVYLCASSFSGQGYGYTFGSGTRLTVV.

The rearrangement links TRBV5-1 to TRBJ1-4, with TRBD1 matching over 10 bases. This CDR3 comprises 17 residues. The V segment lost 0 bases and the J segment 4 bases; nucleotides outside the gene matches: 6. The germline CDR1 and CDR2 sequences are SGHRS and YFSETQ. CDR3 nucleotide sequence: TGCGCCAGCAGCTTGGGACAGGGGGCGGCCTTTAATGAAAAACTGTTTTTT. This translates into CASSLGQGAAFNEKLFF.

The chain employs TRBV30 and TRBJ1-1, with a possible D match to TRBD1 (5 bases). V gave up 0 bases and J gave up 12 bases, with 11 bases separating them. CDR1 GTSNPN and CDR2 SVGIG come from the germline V gene (reference sequence). This CDR3 contains 11 residues. This CDR3 is CAWSVPGWPFF. The CDR3, as DNA: TGTGCCTGGAGTGTACCAGGGTGGCCTTTCTTT.

The chain carries TRBV7-6 and TRBJ2-2; 11 nucleotides match TRBD2. CDR1 and CDR2 (germline): SGHVS, FNYEAQ. The CDR3 consists of 17 residues. Losses at the gene ends were 1 base for V and 5 bases for J; bases not matched to a gene: 6. CDR3 nucleotide sequence: TGTGCCAGCAGCTTAGTGCGAATAGCGGGAGGGACCGGGGAGCTGTTTTTT. Amino acid sequence: CASSLVRIAGGTGELFF.

This chain joins TRBV27 and TRBJ2-3; D is ambiguous. CDR1 is MNHEY, CDR2 SMNVEV, per germline (reference sequence). This CDR3 contains 14 residues. V lost 3 bases, J lost 2 bases, and 9 bases lay in between. CDR3 residues: CASSFLGSTDTQYF. CDR3 nucleotide sequence: TGTGCCAGCAGTTTCCTAGGGTCCACAGATACGCAGTATTTT.

This clone has more than one count but fewer than ten. This rearrangement joins TRBV6-1 to TRBJ1-1; TRBD1 aligns across 8 bases. CDR3 size: 10 residues. V shed 6 bases and J 10 bases; nucleotides not matched to a gene: 1. Per the germline V gene, CDR1 is MNHNS and CDR2 is SASEGT. The CDR3 DNA is TGTGCCAGCAGGGACAGGGTAGCTTTCTTT. Protein product: CASRDRVAFF.

This chain joins TRBV5-1 and TRBJ2-3; the D gene is possibly TRBD2 (6 bases). The CDR3 runs to 16 residues. V was trimmed by 3 bases and J by 0 bases, leaving 14 bases between them. CDR1 SGHRS and CDR2 YFSETQ come from the germline V gene. The CDR3 nucleotides read TGCGCCAGCAGCTCCGATTTTGCGGGGAGCACAGATACGCAGTATTTT. Amino acid sequence: CASSSDFAGSTDTQYF.

This clone was detected only once. Germline is not matched at one junction end, which may reflect a read error. J is TRBJ2-1 and V is TRBV5-4; D remains unclear. This CDR3 comprises 16 residues. Germline V lookup: CDR1 SGHNT, CDR2 YYREEE (reference sequence). The DNA for the CDR3 is TGCGCCAGCAGCCAAGTCGGCGGTCACTCCTACAATGAGCAGTTCTTC. Translation gives CASSQVGGHSYNEQFF.

The chain carries TRBV7-6 and TRBJ2-5, with TRBD1 as a possible D gene (5 bases). The CDR3 sequence is 14 residues long. Germline lookup yields CDR1 SGHVS and CDR2 FNYEAQ. V lost 5 bases and J 0 bases, leaving 10 bases between the germline ends. The CDR3 loop is CASSPREYQETQYF. Written as DNA, the CDR3 is TGTGCCAGCAGCCCCAGGGAATACCAAGAGACCCAGTACTTC.

The chain recombines TRBV19 with TRBJ2-2; D is unclear. Germline values: CDR1 LNHDA, CDR2 SQIVND (reference sequence). Trimming pared 7 bases from V and 2 bases from J, leaving 11 bases between. The CDR3 extends over 14 amino acids. CDR3 residues: CASTQAVNTGELFF. CDR3 DNA: TGTGCCAGTACCCAGGCAGTTAACACCGGGGAGCTGTTTTTT.

This clone was seen only a few times. The rearrangement links TRBV6-1 to TRBJ1-2; D is unresolved. The CDR3 extends over 11 amino acids. V lost 5 bases and J lost 8, with 9 bases in between. From germline, CDR1 is MNHNS and CDR2 SASEGT. CDR3 coding DNA: TGTGCCAGCAGTATCGACCGGGGCTACACCTTC. Translated: CASSIDRGYTF.

The V call is TRBV4-2, the J call TRBJ2-1; weak D call: TRBD2 (5 bases). Germline lookup yields CDR1 LGHNA and CDR2 YNFKEQ. The germline V and J ends were trimmed by 4 bases and 4 bases, with 17 bases remaining between them. This CDR3 spans 16 amino acids. In DNA, the CDR3 is TGTGCCAGCAGCCTCCAAGTTAGCGAACCTTACAATGAGCAGTTCTTC. This codes for CASSLQVSEPYNEQFF.

J is TRBJ1-2 and V is TRBV30; TRBD1 matches 10 bases. The trim removed 8 bases at V and 4 bases at J, leaving 19 bases unmatched. Germline CDR1 is GTSNPN and CDR2 is SVGIG (reference sequence). CDR3 length equals 17 residues. CDR3 nucleotides: TGTGCCGGTCAAACAAGCCCCCGGGACAGGGGTTTCTATGGCTACACCTTC. This gives the protein CAGQTSPRDRGFYGYTF.

Comments on this clone: An end of the junction does not agree with germline; a read error may underlie this. This chain links TRBV10-3 with TRBJ2-1, with 13 bases aligning to TRBD2. This CDR3 contains 18 residues. CDR1 and CDR2 (germline): ENHRY, SYGVKD. The CDR3 DNA follows: TGTGCCGTCAGCCAGCCTGGACTAGCGGGAGCGCATCTCAATGAGCAGTTCTTC. As protein: CAVSQPGLAGAHLNEQFF.

The chain joins TRBV6-6 to TRBJ1-6; no clear D gene. The V and J ends lost 5 bases and 7 bases respectively, with 6 bases between them. CDR1 and CDR2 (germline): MNHNY, SVGAGI (reference sequence). CDR3 length: 12 amino acids. This chain's CDR3 is CASSTPNSPLHF. For the CDR3, the DNA is TGTGCCAGCAGTACTCCCAATTCACCCCTCCACTTT.

As for this clone: In the same sample, other DNA sequences code for this CDR3. The V call is TRBV6-5, the J call TRBJ1-1, with D hard to call. Trimming stripped 0 bases from V and 1 base from J, with 9 bases between. The CDR3 consists of 15 residues. The germline V gene encodes CDR1 MNHEY and CDR2 SVGAGI. DNA for the CDR3: TGTGCCAGCAGTTACTCGACCCGGGCGAACACTGAAGCTTTCTTT. This gives the protein CASSYSTRANTEAFF.

V usage is TRBV6-5 and J usage is TRBJ2-3; D is perhaps TRBD2 (6 bases). The length of the CDR3 is 14 residues. Germline-derived CDR1 and CDR2 are MNHEY and SVGAGI. Trimming left V 2 bases short and J 7 bases short, with 13 bases between. CDR3 amino acids: CASSYSPSVNTQYF. The CDR3 DNA reads TGTGCCAGCAGTTACAGTCCTAGCGTAAATACGCAGTATTTT.

The V and J genes are TRBV11-3 and TRBJ2-2, with a possible D match to TRBD1 (5 bases). This CDR3 region has 18 residues. Germline lookup yields CDR1 SGHNT and CDR2 YENEEA. Trimming took 5 bases from V and 4 from J, leaving 23 bases between them. The CDR3 DNA is TGTGCCAGCAGCCCCCGTTGGGGCCAAAGCGAATCCACCGGGGAGCTGTTTTTT. Protein sequence: CASSPRWGQSESTGELFF. The full variable domain, completed using reference TRBV11-3 and TRBJ2-2, is EAGVVQSPRYKIIEKKQPVAFWCNPISGHNTLYWYLQNLGQGPELLIRYENEEAVDDSQLPKDRFSAERLKGVDSTLKIQPAELGDSAVYLCASSPRWGQSESTGELFFGEGSRLTVL.

V usage is TRBV5-1 and J usage is TRBJ2-1, with 11 positions matching TRBD2. The V gene end was trimmed by 0 bases and the J gene end by 9 bases; junction bases not matched to a gene: 2. Germline loops: CDR1 SGHRS, CDR2 YFSETQ. CDR3 length equals 14 residues. The CDR3 spells CASSLGLAGSEQFF. In DNA, the CDR3 is TGCGCCAGCAGCTTGGGACTAGCGGGATCTGAGCAGTTCTTC.

V usage is TRBV5-1 and J usage is TRBJ1-2, with 9 bases lining up with TRBD1. This CDR3 has 13 residues. The V gene end was trimmed by 4 bases and the J gene end by 7 bases; junction bases not matched to a gene: 5. The V gene's germline CDR1 is SGHRS and CDR2 YFSETQ. The CDR3 region has the DNA TGCGCCAGCAGCCGGGACAGGGATGTTGGCTACACCTTC. Amino acid sequence: CASSRDRDVGYTF.

This clone was found once. J is TRBJ2-5 and V is TRBV11-2; perhaps TRBD1 as D (5 bases). The V end lost 10 bases, the J end lost 2 bases, and 14 bases lay between the germline ends. This CDR3 comprises 13 residues. Germline V CDR1 and CDR2: SGHAT, FQNNGV. The chain's CDR3 is CATTTGSQETQYF. The CDR3 coding sequence is TGTGCCACCACCACAGGCTCACAAGAGACCCAGTACTTC.